The present TCR beta chain was sequenced within a study of identical twins. Overall study results and limits: The models gave estimates that fell short of the out-of-frame TCR alpha sharing seen in monozygotic twins.

TCRdb recomputed calls from the 5' RACE reads with MiXCR, one row per CDR3 protein. The data contain a few hundred thousand distinct CDR3 sequences, approximately 10% of them singletons. CDR3 length equals 13 residues. The trim removed 5 bases at V and 2 bases at J, leaving 2 bases unmatched. Per germline, CDR1 SQVTM and CDR2 ANQGSEA. Worth noting for this clonotype: Its antigen is not identified.

Everyone who donated was a healthy Caucasian. The V and J genes are TRBV29-1 and TRBJ2-1; 8 bases are a match to TRBD2. The receptor comes from a woman aged 45 to 65 in good health. The material sequenced was naive T cells sorted from blood. The CDR3 spells CSVIAGPYNEQFF. The CDR3 nucleotides read TGCAGCGTTATAGCGGGACCCTACAATGAGCAGTTCTTC.